The present TCR beta chain was sequenced within a study of vaccination effects on CD4 cells after COVID-19. Findings and limits, study-wide: Substantial clonal contraction characterized both infection- and vaccine-induced clones late after vaccination.

The assay was immunoSEQ multiplex PCR, and TCRdb's table has in-frame clones only and misses some. The profile shows more than 40,000 clones, about 80% of them singletons. Before any sequencing was done, the ViraFEST assay used viral peptide pools to expand antigen-specific CD4+ T cells. Once cultured for approximately ten days, the cells underwent separation to obtain CD4+ T cells. Having tested negative for nucleocapsid antibodies, the vaccine recipients showed no prior SARS-CoV-2 infection. For this clone: Its antigen is undetermined. At one end the junction does not follow the germline gene, possibly because of a read error.

There are 14 residues in the CDR3. Germline V gives CDR1 SGHRS, CDR2 YFSETQ. The sample was CD4+ T cells from PBMCs cultured with SARS-CoV-2 spike peptides, taken before COVID-19 vaccination. This clonotype was sampled from a human donor who received a COVID-19 vaccine. The V call is TRBV5-1, the J call TRBJ1-1; 7 bases match TRBD1. CDR3 nucleotides: TGCGCCAGCAGCTTGGACGGGGGACAGTTTCACGGTCTGTTT. As protein: CASSLDGGQFHGLF. The complete variable domain, with remaining parts taken from reference TRBV5-1 and TRBJ1-1, reads KAGVTQTPRYLIKTRGQQVTLSCSPISGHRSVSWYQQTPGQGLQFLFEYFSETQRNKGNFPGRFSGRQFSNSRSEMNVSTLELGDSALYLCASSLDGGQFHGLFGQGTRLTVV.